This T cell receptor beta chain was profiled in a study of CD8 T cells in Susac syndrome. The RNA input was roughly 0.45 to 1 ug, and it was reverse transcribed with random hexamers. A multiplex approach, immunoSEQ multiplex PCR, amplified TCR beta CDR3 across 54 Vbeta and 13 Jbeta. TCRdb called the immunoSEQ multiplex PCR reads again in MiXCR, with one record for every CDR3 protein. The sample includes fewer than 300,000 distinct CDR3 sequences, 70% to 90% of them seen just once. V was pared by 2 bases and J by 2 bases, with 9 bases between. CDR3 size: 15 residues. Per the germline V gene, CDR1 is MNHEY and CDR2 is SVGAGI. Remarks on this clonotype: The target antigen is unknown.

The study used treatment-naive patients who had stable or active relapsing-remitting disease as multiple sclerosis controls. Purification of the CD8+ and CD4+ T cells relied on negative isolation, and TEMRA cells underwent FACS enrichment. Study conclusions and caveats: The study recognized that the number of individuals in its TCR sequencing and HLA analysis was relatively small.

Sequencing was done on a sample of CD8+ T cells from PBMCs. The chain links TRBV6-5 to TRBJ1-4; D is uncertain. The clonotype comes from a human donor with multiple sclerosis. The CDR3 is CASSYEGATNEKLFF. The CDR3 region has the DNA TGTGCCAGCAGTTACGAGGGAGCCACTAATGAAAAACTGTTTTTT.